The rows below give T cell receptor beta chains drawn from one sample of a study of early T cells in non-severe SARS-CoV-2 infection. TCRdb redid the calling of the 5' RACE reads with MiXCR, one entry per CDR3 protein. This sample yields 80,000 to 95,000 distinct CDR3 sequences, of which roughly 15% are seen a single time; 5.1% belongs to the top ten. The sample in question was whole blood, obtained at baseline. These receptor sequences come from an adult who was a healthcare worker with PCR-confirmed SARS-CoV-2 infection or an uninfected control (not recorded which). Both conserved end residues are part of each CDR3. Fields, in order: V gene, CDR3 protein.

TRBV6-4	CASSESMGTDTQYF
TRBV6-5	CASSYRPDNTEAFF
TRBV2	CASTGEAGNTIYF
TRBV27	CASTGRQGLTGELFF
TRBV11-2	CASSLDWDPLAIGELFF
TRBV10-2	CASAENIAGGRDTQYF
TRBV19	CASSPRGLAGVLEQFF
TRBV7-9	CASSFTTGRETQYF
TRBV6-5	CASSYGGGAGIADTQYF
TRBV6-6	CASSATQEQFF
TRBV6-1	CASSVGLTSYPRTDTQYF
TRBV20-1	CSAGQGNTGELFF
TRBV5-6	CASSFGTVGTNVLTF
TRBV12-3/TRBV12-4	CASSSGPYGYTF
TRBV5-1	CASSYRDPLFTPYEQYF
TRBV12-3/TRBV12-4	CASSLPGRETQYF
TRBV12-3/TRBV12-4	CASRQGLAGNEQFF
TRBV6-1	CASSEDRTSFTDTQYF
TRBV6-5	CASSYSPRLQSGIEKLFF
TRBV20-1	CSANSLGNLHF
TRBV7-3	CASSLGRAFF
TRBV30	CAWSGHPTNEKLFF
TRBV10-3	CAISDTYEQYF
TRBV12-3/TRBV12-4	CASSGGTHPYEQYF
TRBV7-7	CASSQGAGGRETQYF
TRBV20-1	CSARDPGIGTYEQYF
TRBV12-3/TRBV12-4	CASSLRGLGYNEQFF
TRBV20-1	CSAASGRTPYEQYF
TRBV20-1	CSATIEEGDNYNEQFF